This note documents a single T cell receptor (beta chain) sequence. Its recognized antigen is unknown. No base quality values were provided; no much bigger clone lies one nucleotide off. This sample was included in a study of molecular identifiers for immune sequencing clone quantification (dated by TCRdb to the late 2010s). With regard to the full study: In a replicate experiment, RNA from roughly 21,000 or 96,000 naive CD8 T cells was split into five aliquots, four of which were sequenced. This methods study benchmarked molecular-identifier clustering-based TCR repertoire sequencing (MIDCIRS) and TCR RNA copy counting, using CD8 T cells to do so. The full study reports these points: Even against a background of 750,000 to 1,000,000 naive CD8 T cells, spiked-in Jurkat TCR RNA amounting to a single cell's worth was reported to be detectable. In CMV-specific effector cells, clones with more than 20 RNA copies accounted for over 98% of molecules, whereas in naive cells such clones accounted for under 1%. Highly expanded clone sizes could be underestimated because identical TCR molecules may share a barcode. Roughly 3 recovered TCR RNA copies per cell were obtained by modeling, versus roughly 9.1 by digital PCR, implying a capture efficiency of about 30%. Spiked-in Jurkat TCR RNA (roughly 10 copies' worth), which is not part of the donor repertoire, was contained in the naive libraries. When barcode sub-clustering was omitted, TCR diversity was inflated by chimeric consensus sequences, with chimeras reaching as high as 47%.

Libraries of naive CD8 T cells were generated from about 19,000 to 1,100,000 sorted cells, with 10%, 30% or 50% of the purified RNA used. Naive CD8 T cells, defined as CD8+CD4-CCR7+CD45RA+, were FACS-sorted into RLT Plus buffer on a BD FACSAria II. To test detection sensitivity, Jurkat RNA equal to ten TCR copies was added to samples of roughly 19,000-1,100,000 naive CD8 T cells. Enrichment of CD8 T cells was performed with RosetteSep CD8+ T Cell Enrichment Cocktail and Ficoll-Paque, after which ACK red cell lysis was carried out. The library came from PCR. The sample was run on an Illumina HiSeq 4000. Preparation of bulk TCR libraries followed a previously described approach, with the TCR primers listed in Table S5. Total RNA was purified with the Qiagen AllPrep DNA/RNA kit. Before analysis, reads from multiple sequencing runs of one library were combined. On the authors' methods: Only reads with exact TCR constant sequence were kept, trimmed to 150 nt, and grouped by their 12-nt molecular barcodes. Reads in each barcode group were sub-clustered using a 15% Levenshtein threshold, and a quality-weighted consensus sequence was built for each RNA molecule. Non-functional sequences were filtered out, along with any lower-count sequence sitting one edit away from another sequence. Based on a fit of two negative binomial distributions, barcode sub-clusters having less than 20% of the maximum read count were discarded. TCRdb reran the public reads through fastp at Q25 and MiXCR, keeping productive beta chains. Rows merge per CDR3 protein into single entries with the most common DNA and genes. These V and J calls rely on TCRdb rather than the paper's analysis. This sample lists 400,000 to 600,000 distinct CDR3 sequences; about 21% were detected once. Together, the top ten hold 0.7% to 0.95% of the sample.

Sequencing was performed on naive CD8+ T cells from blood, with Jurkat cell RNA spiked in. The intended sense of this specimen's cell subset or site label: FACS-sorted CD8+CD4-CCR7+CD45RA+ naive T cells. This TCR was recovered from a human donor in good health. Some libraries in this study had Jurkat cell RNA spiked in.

At the DNA level, the sequence is TGTGCCAGTATCGGTTCAGGGGGCTATCCCGGGGAGCTGTTTTTT. Its product reads: CASIGSGGYPGELFF. The chain is made from TRBV19 and TRBJ2-2; the junction holds 8 bases that match TRBD1. The CDR3 contains 15 residues, cysteine and phenylalanine counted. Just CDR3 DNA is preserved here, 45 bases in frame from base 1. Taken from the germline V gene (reference sequence), the CDR1 and CDR2 loops are LNHDA and SQIVND. V is cut back by 7 bases and J by 6 bases, with 10 bases in the junction unmatched.